This T cell receptor (beta chain) was captured by sequencing in a study of shared clonotypes between healthy human individuals. Trimming cost V 5 bases and J 2 bases; bases outside gene matches: 3. Germline assignment: CDR1 SGHNT and CDR2 YYREEE (reference sequence). The CDR3 loop spans 14 amino acids. Sequencing used immunoSEQ multiplex PCR; TCRdb keeps in-frame clones, though not all of them. The sample has roughly 640,000 clones; around 72% are singletons. This clone showed up just a few times. The source material was memory CD4+ T cells sorted from blood. The subset denotes: CD45RA-negative fraction. V is TRBV5-4 and J is TRBJ2-3; 9 nucleotides line up with TRBD2. This TCR was sampled from a woman in her twenties or thirties in good health. The CDR3 reads CASSPSGTTDTQYF. The CDR3, as DNA: TGTGCCAGCAGTCCTAGCGGGACCACAGATACGCAGTATTTT.